These T cell receptor beta chains were read from a single sample in a study of T cells in Graves' hyperthyroidism and ophthalmopathy. TCRdb ran MiXCR on the multiplex PCR reads and lists one entry per CDR3 protein. The repertoire holds a few hundred thousand distinct CDR3 sequences, with approximately 14% as singletons. Material: blood. These receptors came from a young woman with Graves' hyperthyroidism that later progressed to Graves' ophthalmopathy. Each CDR3 is given with its conserved first and last residue. A D gene is named only where the DNA matches it firmly. Rows may omit the clone size; those that give it use once, few, many or a size class.

>TRBJ2-1|TRBV7-2|.|.
TGTGCCAGCAGCACTATAGGGGGGAATGAGCAGTTCTTC
CASSTIGGNEQFF
>TRBJ2-2|TRBV29-1|.|TRBD1
TGCAGCGTTGAATCCCTTCGGACAGGGGGCGCGCCTACTCCGAACACCGGGGAGCTGTTTTTT
CSVESLRTGGAPTPNTGELFF
>TRBJ2-3|TRBV6-1|many|TRBD1
TGTGCCAGCAGTCGAGACAGGGCCACAGATACGCAGTATTTT
CASSRDRATDTQYF
>TRBJ1-2|TRBV3-1|many|.
TGTGCCAACAGCCGAGGAACAGACCCTCTCTATGGCTACACCTTC
CANSRGTDPLYGYTF
>TRBJ2-1|TRBV11-2|many|TRBD1
TGTGCCAGCAGGACAGGGATAGGTAGTAATGAGCAGTTCTTC
CASRTGIGSNEQFF
>TRBJ2-1|TRBV7-9|many|.
TGTGCCAGCAGCTCTGATCCCCGGGAAAAGTTCTTC
CASSSDPREKFF
>TRBJ1-1|TRBV19|.|.
TGTGCCAGTAGTTGGGGGCAGACTGAAGCTTTCTTT
CASSWGQTEAFF
>TRBJ1-6|TRBV28|many|TRBD1
TGTGCCAGCAGTTTTTTACAGGGGGCCGGTTCACCCCTCCACTTT
CASSFLQGAGSPLHF
>TRBJ2-7|TRBV7-9|many|.
TGTGCCAGCAGCTTAGCGGGGCAGAACTACGAGCAGTACTTC
CASSLAGQNYEQYF
>TRBJ2-1|TRBV20-1|many|.
TGCAGTGCTAGAGCATGGGGTACAATCTACAATGAGCAGTTCTTC
CSARAWGTIYNEQFF
>TRBJ1-6|TRBV3-1|.|.
TGTGCCAGCAGCCCGCAGGGCCTCCTGGGGAATTCACCCCTCCACTTT
CASSPQGLLGNSPLHF
>TRBJ2-7|TRBV5-1|many|.
TGTGCCAGCAGCTTGGCAGGGGCCCCCTACGAGCAGTACTTC
CASSLAGAPYEQYF
>TRBJ2-2|TRBV12-3/TRBV12-4|many|.
TGTGCCAGCAGTCAGAGACCTGGTAGCTCGGACACCGGGGAGCTGTTTTTT
CASSQRPGSSDTGELFF